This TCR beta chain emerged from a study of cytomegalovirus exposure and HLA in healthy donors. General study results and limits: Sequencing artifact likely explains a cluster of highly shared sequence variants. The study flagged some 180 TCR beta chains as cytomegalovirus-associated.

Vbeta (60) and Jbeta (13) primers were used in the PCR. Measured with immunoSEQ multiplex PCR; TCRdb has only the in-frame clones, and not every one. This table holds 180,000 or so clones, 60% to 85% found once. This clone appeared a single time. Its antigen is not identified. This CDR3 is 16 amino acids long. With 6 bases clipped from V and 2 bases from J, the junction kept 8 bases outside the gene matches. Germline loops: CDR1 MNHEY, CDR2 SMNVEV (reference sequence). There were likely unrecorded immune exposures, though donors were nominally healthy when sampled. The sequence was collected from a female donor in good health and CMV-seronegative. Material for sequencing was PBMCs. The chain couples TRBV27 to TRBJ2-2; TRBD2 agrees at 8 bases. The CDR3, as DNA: TGTGCCAGCAGAAATCGGGGACTAGTTAACACCGGGGAGCTGTTTTTT. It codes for CASRNRGLVNTGELFF.